This paragraph covers one TCR beta chain sequence. Profiling relied on immunoSEQ multiplex PCR, and the TCRdb table lists in-frame clones only, not all of them. The table lists some 80,000 clones, around 94% of them singletons. Between the trimmed V and J ends, which lost 0 bases and 2 bases, there was a span of 13 bases. This CDR3 spans 15 amino acids. CDR1 is GTSNPN and CDR2 is SVGIG in the germline V gene (reference sequence). The data derive from a study of technical replicates of blood from a few donors. The clonotype comes from a human donor in good health. This chain joins TRBV30 and TRBJ2-5; a weak D match, TRBD1 (5 bases). Sequenced material: T cells isolated from PBMCs. CDR3 DNA sequence: TGTGCCTGGAGTGTAGAGGTCAGGGATCAAGAGACCCAGTACTTC. Translated, it gives CAWSVEVRDQETQYF. The whole variable domain, filled in from reference TRBV30 and TRBJ2-5, reads SQTIHQWPATLVQPVGSPLSLECTVEGTSNPNLYWYRQAAGRGLQLLFYSVGIGQISSEVPQNLSASRPQDRQFILSSKKLLLSDSGFYLCAWSVEVRDQETQYFGPGTRLLVL.